This TCR beta chain was sequenced during a study of OX40 agonist ivuxolimab in advanced cancers. Germline CDR1 KGHSH, CDR2 LQKENI. This CDR3 has 15 amino acids. V shed 3 bases, J shed 5 bases, and the junction held 9 bases outside the gene matches. In the case of this clone: Its antigen is as yet unknown.

Study-wide findings and caveats: Partial responders dosed at 0.1-3.0 mg/kg displayed clonal expansion ranking among the lowest.

TCRdb's copy holds only in-frame clones and misses some; the assay was immunoSEQ multiplex PCR. The sample has fewer than 80,000 clones; roughly 82% are singletons. The V and J genes are TRBV18 and TRBJ2-5; TRBD1 matches at 7 bases. The origin of this receptor is an adult with an advanced solid tumor such as melanoma, head and neck, liver or kidney cancer. The source material was CD4+ or CD8+ T cells sorted from blood, sampled in a trial of the OX40 agonist ivuxolimab. CDR3 loop: CASSPPQGTEETQYF. CDR3 nucleotides: TGTGCCAGCTCACCCCCACAGGGGACGGAGGAGACCCAGTACTTC.